The 20 T cell receptor beta chains listed next were all sequenced from one sample in a study of OX40 agonist ivuxolimab in advanced cancers. The assay was immunoSEQ multiplex PCR, and TCRdb's table has in-frame clones only and misses some. The sample has 65,000 to 80,000 clones; around 93% are singletons. The source material was CD4+ or CD8+ T cells sorted from blood, sampled in a trial of the OX40 agonist ivuxolimab. The origin of the receptors is an adult with an advanced solid tumor such as melanoma, head and neck, liver or kidney cancer.

This chain uses TRBV6-5 with TRBJ2-7; 8 bases agree with TRBD2. CDR1 MNHEY and CDR2 SVGAGI come from the germline V gene. This CDR3 has 14 amino acids. Losses at the gene ends were 0 bases for V and 4 bases for J; bases not matched to a gene: 2. The chain's CDR3 is CASSYSREVYEQYF. The CDR3 DNA is TGTGCCAGCAGTTACTCGCGGGAGGTGTACGAGCAGTACTTC.

The CDR3 spells CASSLAEGYNEQFF. The CDR3 DNA reads as TGCGCCAGCAGCTTGGCCGAGGGGTACAATGAGCAGTTCTTC. The chain uses TRBV5-1 and TRBJ2-1, with D possibly called TRBD1 or TRBD2 (5 bases each). Germline CDR1 is SGHRS and CDR2 is YFSETQ. Trimming removed 0 bases at V and 4 bases at J, with 8 bases between. The CDR3 is 14 amino acids.

The rearrangement uses TRBV29-1 and TRBJ2-3, with 7 bases that match TRBD2. The germline V gene has CDR1 SQVTM and CDR2 ANQGSEA. CDR3 length: 16 amino acids. Losses at the gene ends were 0 bases for V and 2 bases for J; bases not matched to a gene: 8. The CDR3 DNA sequence: TGCAGCGTTGAAGATGGTCTAGCGGATAACACAGATACGCAGTATTTT. It translates to CSVEDGLADNTDTQYF.

This clone appeared a few times. The chain carries TRBV10-3 and TRBJ2-5, with TRBD2 identical over 12 bases. The germline CDR1 and CDR2 sequences are ENHRY and SYGVKD. The junction had 15 bases not matched to a gene; V was cut back by 4 bases and J by 0 bases. The CDR3 is 20 residues long. CDR3 in amino acids: CAISGQVTSGSPRNQETQYF. CDR3 DNA: TGTGCCATCAGTGGACAGGTGACTAGCGGGAGCCCCAGAAACCAAGAGACCCAGTACTTC.

The chain recombines TRBV2 with TRBJ2-1; D is unclear. This CDR3 is built from 14 residues. V was pared by 6 bases and J by 3 bases, with 12 bases between. Germline V CDR1 and CDR2: SNHLY, FYNNEI. Written as DNA, the CDR3 is TGTGCCAGCAGGGAGTCGGGCCTCTACAATGAGCAGTTCTTC. This codes for CASRESGLYNEQFF.

This clone was found once. CDR3 loop: CASSSPGPTFNYGYTF. The CDR3 bases are TGTGCCAGCAGCTCCCCGGGGCCTACGTTTAACTATGGCTACACCTTC. J is TRBJ1-2 and V is TRBV5-4, with a possible D match to TRBD1 (5 bases). Trimming shortened V by 3 bases and J by 1 base, and 16 bases separated the two germline ends. Germline lookup yields CDR1 SGHNT and CDR2 YYREEE (reference sequence). The CDR3 contains 16 residues.

CDR3 sequence: CASSLLDRGNTGELFF. CDR3 nucleotide sequence: TGTGCCAGCAGCCTGCTGGACAGGGGGAACACCGGGGAGCTGTTTTTT. The chain recombines TRBV7-8 with TRBJ2-2; TRBD1 matches 9 bases. The CDR3 contains 16 residues. Germline-derived CDR1 and CDR2 are SGHVS and FQNEAQ. Germline trimming cut 5 bases from V and 1 base from J; bases unmatched to any gene: 5.

The rearrangement links TRBV5-1 to TRBJ1-1, with a possible D match to TRBD1 (5 bases). CDR1 SGHRS and CDR2 YFSETQ come from the germline V gene. The CDR3 extends over 15 amino acids. V lost 0 bases and J lost 1, with 10 bases in between. For the CDR3, the DNA is TGCGCCAGCAGCTTGGCCGGGACTCCGAACACTGAAGCTTTCTTT. It yields the protein CASSLAGTPNTEAFF.

The genes are TRBV7-8 and TRBJ2-7, with no clear D. The CDR3 sequence is 14 residues long. Trimming left V 3 bases short and J 2 bases short, with 11 bases between. The germline CDR1 and CDR2 sequences are SGHVS and FQNEAQ. The chain's CDR3 is CASSLGGPPYEQYF. CDR3 in DNA: TGTGCCAGCAGCTTGGGCGGTCCACCCTACGAGCAGTACTTC.

In its sample, this clone was seen a few times. V and J are TRBV18 and TRBJ1-1, with no clear D. This CDR3 is built from 13 residues. The V gene lost 8 bases and the J gene lost 0 bases, with 10 bases spanning the gap. Germline V gene lookup returns CDR1 KGHSH and CDR2 LQKENI. CDR3 bases: TGTGCCAGCAAGGGTTACATGAACACTGAAGCTTTCTTT. This sequence encodes CASKGYMNTEAFF. The full variable domain, in which reference TRBV18 and TRBJ1-1 provide the parts outside the CDR3, is NAGVMQNPRHLVRRRGQEARLRCSPMKGHSHVYWYRQLPEEGLKFMVYLQKENIIDESGMPKERFSAEFPKEGPSILRIQQVVRGDSAAYFCASKGYMNTEAFFGQGTRLTVV.

This clone was found a few times. The chain couples TRBV28 to TRBJ1-2, with unresolved D. From germline, CDR1 is MDHEN and CDR2 SYDVKM. The CDR3 is 14 amino acids. V shed 1 base and J shed 4 bases, with 10 bases lying between them. CDR3 in amino acids: CASSLYANAYGYTF. In DNA, the CDR3 is TGTGCCAGCAGTTTATACGCAAACGCCTATGGCTACACCTTC.

The chain couples TRBV18 to TRBJ2-2; D gene uncertain. The CDR3 spans 15 residues. Germline V gene sequence: CDR1 KGHSH, CDR2 LQKENI. V was shortened by 2 bases and J by 4 bases, with 11 bases between the two germline ends. The CDR3 spells CASSPTRVGTGELFF. CDR3 nucleotides: TGTGCCAGCTCACCAACGCGTGTGGGCACCGGGGAGCTGTTTTTT. The full variable domain, rest sourced from reference TRBV18 and TRBJ2-2, is NAGVMQNPRHLVRRRGQEARLRCSPMKGHSHVYWYRQLPEEGLKFMVYLQKENIIDESGMPKERFSAEFPKEGPSILRIQQVVRGDSAAYFCASSPTRVGTGELFFGEGSRLTVL.

The chain is built from TRBV5-4 and TRBJ1-4, with 9 bases fitting TRBD1. This CDR3 has 14 amino acids. The V gene end was trimmed by 4 bases and the J gene end by 8 bases; junction bases not matched to a gene: 6. Germline CDR1 and CDR2: SGHNT and YYREEE (reference sequence). The CDR3, as DNA: TGTGCCAGCAGCCCCGGACAGGGGAGGGAAAAACTGTTTTTT. Amino acid sequence: CASSPGQGREKLFF.

This chain uses TRBV11-3 with TRBJ2-6; the D is unclear. The CDR3 consists of 17 residues. The germline gives CDR1 SGHNT, CDR2 YENEEA. The V end was cut by 1 base, the J end by 0 bases, with 10 bases between. This CDR3 is CASSLGQYNSGANVLTF. The CDR3 nucleotides read TGTGCCAGCAGCTTAGGACAATACAACTCTGGGGCCAACGTCCTGACTTTC.

The chain is built from TRBV5-8 and TRBJ2-3; 8 positions match TRBD2. The CDR3 is 16 amino acids. Unmatched junction bases numbered 8, after V lost 4 bases and J lost 1 base. Germline V gives CDR1 SGHTS, CDR2 YDEGEE. The CDR3 reads CASSLGGGRGTDTQYF. DNA for the CDR3: TGTGCCAGCAGCCTCGGGGGGGGCAGGGGCACAGATACGCAGTATTTT.

This chain connects TRBV28 to TRBJ1-5; 8 bases line up with TRBD1. V lost 6 bases and J lost 7; bases outside the gene matches: 11. Germline CDR1 is MDHEN and CDR2 is SYDVKM. The CDR3 covers 15 residues. CDR3 sequence (DNA): TGTGCCAGCAGGATAGACAGGGGAGAAAGGCAGCCCCAGCATTTT. Protein sequence: CASRIDRGERQPQHF.

The chain links TRBV5-4 to TRBJ2-5, with TRBD1 matching 7 bases. V lost 4 bases and J lost 7; bases outside the gene matches: 7. CDR3 length equals 13 residues. Per the germline V gene, CDR1 is SGHNT and CDR2 is YYREEE (reference sequence). CDR3: CASSQGQTPTQYF. CDR3 coding DNA: TGTGCCAGCAGCCAGGGACAGACCCCGACCCAGTACTTC.

V is TRBV18 and J is TRBJ2-1; 10 bases are shared with TRBD1. CDR1 KGHSH and CDR2 LQKENI come from the germline V gene. The CDR3 runs to 15 residues. V shed 6 bases and J 3 bases; nucleotides not matched to a gene: 5. The CDR3 DNA follows: TGTGCCAGCTCTCGCGGACAGGGGGGCTACAATGAGCAGTTCTTC. It codes for CASSRGQGGYNEQFF.

The J gene is TRBJ2-7, the V gene TRBV30; D remains ambiguous. The CDR3 runs to 13 residues. V was trimmed by 2 bases and J by 2 bases, leaving 10 bases between them. In germline, CDR1 is GTSNPN, CDR2 SVGIG (reference sequence). CDR3 sequence reads: CAWSRRYPYEQYF. The CDR3 DNA follows: TGTGCCTGGAGTCGCCGTTACCCCTACGAGCAGTACTTC.

The chain couples TRBV10-3 to TRBJ2-7; a possible D gene is TRBD1 (6 bases). The CDR3 consists of 12 residues. Trimming left V 7 bases short and J 7 bases short, with 14 bases between. Germline V gene sequence: CDR1 ENHRY, CDR2 SYGVKD. The CDR3 reads CAINEQGGEQYF. CDR3 DNA sequence: TGTGCCATCAATGAACAGGGTGGTGAGCAGTACTTC.